One and the same sample provided the 21 T cell receptor beta chains below, sequenced in a study of shared clonotypes between healthy human individuals. Only in-frame clones appear in the TCRdb table, and some are missing; sequencing was by immunoSEQ multiplex PCR. Here the sample spans millions of clones, over 90% being singletons. Material for sequencing was naive CD4+ T cells from PBMCs. Subset reported: CD45RA+ positively selected. The receptors come from a man younger than 35 in good health. Some clones in this sample may be carry-over from other donors' samples.

The gene calls are TRBV7-9 and TRBJ2-7; D is unresolved. Trimming cost V 2 bases and J 6 bases, with 14 bases left between them. Germline CDR1 reads SEHNR; CDR2 reads FQNEAQ (reference sequence). This CDR3 is 14 amino acids long. The CDR3 DNA follows: TGTGCCAGCAGCTTACGCCAGTACAGTCTCGAGCAGTACTTC. The encoded protein is CASSLRQYSLEQYF.

In the case of this clone: This sample also contains other DNA sequences that code for the same CDR3. The J gene is TRBJ2-3, the V gene TRBV7-9, with 8 nucleotides matching TRBD2. Germline values: CDR1 SEHNR, CDR2 FQNEAQ (reference sequence). V shed 5 bases, J shed 0 bases, and the junction held 4 bases outside the gene matches. The CDR3 runs to 15 residues. CDR3 region: CASSLTSGSTDTQYF. As DNA, the CDR3 is TGTGCCAGCAGCCTAACTAGCGGTAGCACAGATACGCAGTATTTT.

This chain connects TRBV6-1 to TRBJ2-7; perhaps TRBD2 as D (5 bases). This CDR3 has 14 residues. V was shortened by 2 bases and J by 0 bases, with 8 bases between the two germline ends. CDR1 and CDR2 from the germline V gene are MNHNS and SASEGT. The CDR3: CASSEIGNSYEQYF. The CDR3 DNA follows: TGTGCCAGCAGTGAAATCGGGAACTCCTACGAGCAGTACTTC.

V and J are TRBV19 and TRBJ1-1; D is uncertain. Trimming removed 3 bases from V and 5 bases from J, with 10 bases in between. The CDR3 is 13 residues long. CDR1 is LNHDA and CDR2 is SQIVND in the germline V gene (reference sequence). CDR3 protein: CASSIDGGTEAFF. CDR3 bases: TGTGCCAGTAGTATCGATGGCGGGACTGAAGCTTTCTTT.

The chain has TRBV9 and TRBJ2-7; weak D call: TRBD2 (6 bases). CDR3 length: 14 residues. V lost 6 bases and J 4 bases, leaving 17 bases between the germline ends. Per germline, CDR1 SGDLS and CDR2 YYNGEE. CDR3 amino acids: CASTPGTASYEQYF. For the CDR3, the DNA is TGTGCCAGCACCCCCGGGACTGCTTCATACGAGCAGTACTTC.

The chain links TRBV9 to TRBJ1-4; the D is unclear. The V end lost 4 bases, the J end lost 8 bases, and 18 bases lay between the germline ends. CDR1 is SGDLS, CDR2 YYNGEE, per germline. This CDR3 region has 15 residues. The CDR3 here is CASSQGWGGGEKLFF. Written as DNA, the CDR3 is TGTGCCAGCAGCCAAGGGTGGGGAGGAGGCGAAAAACTGTTTTTT.

The genes are TRBV5-1 and TRBJ2-1; maybe TRBD2 (6 bases). With 0 bases removed from V and 0 bases from J, the gap between germline ends came to 13 bases. Per the germline V gene, CDR1 is SGHRS and CDR2 is YFSETQ. The CDR3 extends over 17 amino acids. The CDR3 DNA follows: TGCGCCAGCAGCTTGGCTAGCGCCTCCTCCTCCTACAATGAGCAGTTCTTC. Encoded protein: CASSLASASSSYNEQFF.

The chain recombines TRBV7-9 with TRBJ1-4; D is possibly TRBD1 (6 bases). The germline V and J ends were trimmed by 3 bases and 4 bases, with 12 bases remaining between them. The CDR3 is made up of 15 amino acids. The germline V gene encodes CDR1 SEHNR and CDR2 FQNEAQ (reference sequence). The CDR3 spells CASSFGTLYNEKLFF. In nucleotides, the CDR3 is TGTGCCAGCAGCTTCGGGACACTATATAATGAAAAACTGTTTTTT.

The DNA of the CDR3 is TGCGCCAGCAGCTTGGGTGCTAGCGGGAGTTTCGCCGGGGAGCTGTTTTTT. It yields the protein CASSLGASGSFAGELFF. The rearrangement joins TRBV5-1 to TRBJ2-2; 10 bases fit TRBD2. After removal of 0 bases from V and 6 bases from J, the junction contained 8 bases not matched to a gene. This CDR3 has 17 residues. CDR1 and CDR2 (germline): SGHRS, YFSETQ.

V and J are TRBV7-9 and TRBJ1-1; D possibly corresponds to TRBD1 (6 bases). The CDR3 is made up of 14 amino acids. CDR1 is SEHNR and CDR2 is FQNEAQ in the germline V gene (reference sequence). The V and J ends lost 3 bases and 6 bases respectively, with 14 bases between them. DNA for the CDR3: TGTGCCAGCAGCTTCCAACAGGGTTCAGCTGAAGCTTTCTTT. This codes for CASSFQQGSAEAFF.

The chain combines TRBV10-3 with TRBJ2-7, with 12 nucleotides matching TRBD2. The CDR3 contains 14 residues. Germline loops: CDR1 ENHRY, CDR2 SYGVKD. V gave up 6 bases and J gave up 4 bases; unmatched junction bases: 4. CDR3 bases: TGTGCCATCAGGCCACTAGCGGGGGGATACGAGCAGTACTTC. As protein: CAIRPLAGGYEQYF.

The chain recombines TRBV28 with TRBJ2-7; 9 bases line up with TRBD2. V trimming: 3 bases; J trimming: 0 bases; junction bases outside the gene matches: 3. Germline V lookup: CDR1 MDHEN, CDR2 SYDVKM. The CDR3 totals 15 residues. CDR3 nucleotides: TGTGCCAGCAGTTTGGTTAGCGGGAGCTCCTACGAGCAGTACTTC. It codes for CASSLVSGSSYEQYF.

The rearrangement uses TRBV7-2 and TRBJ2-5; 7 nucleotides line up with TRBD1. After removal of 5 bases from V and 5 bases from J, the junction contained 5 bases not matched to a gene. Germline lookup yields CDR1 SGHTA and CDR2 FQGNSA. CDR3 length equals 13 residues. CDR3 residues: CASSPSQGETQYF. In nucleotides, the CDR3 is TGTGCCAGCAGCCCGTCACAGGGGGAGACCCAGTACTTC.

The chain carries TRBV5-4 and TRBJ2-1, with TRBD2 identical over 8 bases. From germline, CDR1 is SGHNT and CDR2 YYREEE (reference sequence). V shed 0 bases, J shed 7 bases, and the junction held 9 bases outside the gene matches. CDR3 length: 16 amino acids. CDR3 region: CASSLAGAGEANEQFF. CDR3 nucleotide sequence: TGTGCCAGCAGCTTGGCCGGAGCGGGAGAGGCAAATGAGCAGTTCTTC.

V gene TRBV9 combines with J gene TRBJ1-3, with TRBD1 identical over 7 bases. Germline CDR1 reads SGDLS; CDR2 reads YYNGEE. The CDR3 contains 16 residues. V was clipped by 0 bases and J by 8 bases; unmatched bases: 11. CDR3: CASSVAEGARQDTIYF. CDR3 sequence (DNA): TGTGCCAGCAGCGTAGCGGAGGGGGCGCGGCAGGACACCATATATTTT.

The V and J genes are TRBV10-3 and TRBJ1-5; no clear D gene. The CDR3 sequence is 12 residues long. Deletions cut 3 bases from V and 5 bases from J, with 5 bases between. Per the germline V gene, CDR1 is ENHRY and CDR2 is SYGVKD. The CDR3 spells CAISEEYQPQHF. The CDR3 DNA reads TGTGCCATCAGTGAAGAGTATCAGCCCCAGCATTTT.

The V and J genes are TRBV29-1 and TRBJ1-2, with TRBD1 matching 7 bases. This CDR3 is 16 amino acids long. The ends lost 7 bases at V and 3 bases at J; junction bases unmatched: 17. Germline loops: CDR1 SQVTM, CDR2 ANQGSEA. CDR3 in amino acids: CSGSGFTDRADYGYTF. For the CDR3, the DNA is TGCAGCGGCTCCGGTTTTACCGACAGGGCGGACTATGGCTACACCTTC.

The V gene is TRBV11-3, the J gene TRBJ2-1; D unclear. This CDR3 is built from 14 residues. Per the germline V gene, CDR1 is SGHNT and CDR2 is YENEEA. Trimming left V 3 bases short and J 3 bases short, with 9 bases between. The CDR3 here is CASSLDPNYNEQFF. The DNA for the CDR3 is TGTGCCAGCAGCTTGGACCCCAACTACAATGAGCAGTTCTTC. The complete variable domain, with remaining parts taken from reference TRBV11-3 and TRBJ2-1, reads EAGVVQSPRYKIIEKKQPVAFWCNPISGHNTLYWYLQNLGQGPELLIRYENEEAVDDSQLPKDRFSAERLKGVDSTLKIQPAELGDSAVYLCASSLDPNYNEQFFGPGTRLTVL.

The V call is TRBV28, the J call TRBJ2-1; D not resolved. Trimming stripped 8 bases from V and 3 bases from J, with 14 bases between. Germline values: CDR1 MDHEN, CDR2 SYDVKM. The CDR3 totals 14 residues. The CDR3 bases are TGTGCCAGCGCGGACCATTCGTACTACAATGAGCAGTTCTTC. This gives the protein CASADHSYYNEQFF. The entire variable domain, with the rest obtained from reference TRBV28 and TRBJ2-1, is as follows: DVKVTQSSRYLVKRTGEKVFLECVQDMDHENMFWYRQDPGLGLRLIYFSYDVKMKEKGDIPEGYSVSREKKERFSLILESASTNQTSMYLCASADHSYYNEQFFGPGTRLTVL.

V usage is TRBV5-4 and J usage is TRBJ1-1, with 7 bases fitting TRBD1. Germline trimming cut 4 bases from V and 1 base from J; bases unmatched to any gene: 10. The CDR3 sequence is 16 residues long. Germline-derived CDR1 and CDR2 are SGHNT and YYREEE (reference sequence). The CDR3: CASSGRGLTSNTEAFF. The CDR3 DNA sequence: TGTGCCAGCAGCGGGAGGGGGCTAACCTCGAACACTGAAGCTTTCTTT.

The CDR3 reads CASSVATGQAFYEQYF. DNA of the CDR3: TGTGCCAGCAGCGTAGCTACAGGACAGGCCTTCTACGAGCAGTACTTC. The chain employs TRBV9 and TRBJ2-7; TRBD1 matches 7 bases. J gave up 3 bases and V 0 bases, and 9 bases lay outside the gene matches. CDR1 is SGDLS, CDR2 YYNGEE, per germline. This CDR3 spans 16 amino acids.